These 23 T cell receptor beta chains came from one sample sequenced in a study of blood T cell repertoires in COVID-19. Produced via immunoSEQ multiplex PCR; TCRdb's table is partial and in-frame only. This table has approximately 260,000 clones, roughly 89% appearing once. The sample taken for sequencing was PBMCs or T cells enriched from blood (not recorded which). Source of these receptors: a woman aged 55-69 years who had recovered from COVID-19.

This clone was seen just once. An end of the junction differs from the germline gene, which may be a read error. The chain carries TRBV5-1 and TRBJ2-2; 7 bases line up with TRBD2. The CDR3 is made up of 15 amino acids. Germline assignment: CDR1 SGHRS and CDR2 YFSETQ. The CDR3 here is CASRLAGEITGELFF. CDR3 bases: TGCGCCAGCAGGTTGGCGGGAGAAATCACCGGGGAGCTGTTTTTT.

This chain links TRBV30 with TRBJ2-5; possible D gene TRBD2, 6 bases. Germline V gene data show CDR1 as GTSNPN and CDR2 as SVGIG (reference sequence). The CDR3 spans 13 residues. V lost 2 bases and J 0 bases, leaving 7 bases between the germline ends. The CDR3 here is CAWSSGYQETQYF. CDR3 bases: TGTGCCTGGAGTAGCGGGTACCAAGAGACCCAGTACTTC.

The chain is built from TRBV7-9 and TRBJ2-7; D may be TRBD1 (5 bases). The germline gives CDR1 SEHNR, CDR2 FQNEAQ (reference sequence). CDR3 length: 17 residues. V was clipped by 2 bases and J by 0 bases, with 17 bases between them. The CDR3 reads CASSLYGDSRYSYEQYF. Here the CDR3 DNA reads TGTGCCAGCAGCTTATATGGCGACAGCCGATACTCCTACGAGCAGTACTTC.

This clone was detected only once. The chain carries TRBV3-1 (or the pseudogene TRBV3-2) and TRBJ1-2; D perhaps matches TRBD1 (5 bases). Trimming removed 2 bases at V and 4 bases at J, with 11 bases between. Germline-derived CDR1 and CDR2 are LGHDT and YNNKEL (reference sequence). The CDR3 is 14 residues long. The CDR3 loop is CASSQFQGSYGYTF. The CDR3 nucleotides read TGTGCCAGCAGCCAATTTCAGGGTTCCTATGGCTACACCTTC.

V usage is TRBV29-1 and J usage is TRBJ2-1; 8 nucleotides align to TRBD2. Per the germline V gene, CDR1 is SQVTM and CDR2 is ANQGSEA. Germline trimming cut 7 bases from V and 4 bases from J; bases unmatched to any gene: 6. This CDR3 spans 13 amino acids. CDR3 sequence reads: CSGSGNLYNEQFF. The CDR3 coding sequence is TGCAGCGGTAGCGGGAACCTTTACAATGAGCAGTTCTTC.

The rearrangement links TRBV4-2 to TRBJ1-3; D unresolved. The CDR3 has 13 amino acids. V lost 1 base, J lost 2 bases, and 3 bases lay in between. CDR1 is LGHNA and CDR2 is YNFKEQ in the germline V gene. CDR3 amino acids: CASSQAAGNTIYF. DNA of the CDR3: TGTGCCAGCAGCCAAGCAGCTGGAAACACCATATATTTT.

The rearrangement uses TRBV3-1 (or the pseudogene TRBV3-2) and TRBJ1-1; tentatively, D is TRBD1 (5 bases). This CDR3 spans 14 amino acids. Between the trimmed V and J ends, which lost 3 bases and 2 bases, there was a span of 10 bases. CDR1 and CDR2 (germline): LGHDT, YNNKEL (reference sequence). CDR3 sequence: CASSQTVTNTEAFF. The CDR3 region has the DNA TGTGCCAGCAGCCAGACAGTTACCAACACTGAAGCTTTCTTT.

This sequence joins TRBV6-5 and TRBJ1-2; 9 bases line up with TRBD1. Germline assignment: CDR1 MNHEY and CDR2 SVGAGI. The CDR3 runs 15 residues. The ends lost 4 bases at V and 6 bases at J; junction bases unmatched: 9. The CDR3 here is CASSFGLRTGDGYTF. CDR3 bases: TGTGCCAGCAGTTTCGGGTTAAGGACAGGGGATGGCTACACCTTC.

The CDR3 reads CASSVVGHGYTF. CDR3 bases: TGTGCCAGCAGCGTAGTGGGGCATGGCTACACCTTC. This chain joins TRBV9 and TRBJ1-2; possibly TRBD1 for D (5 bases). Trimming cost V 0 bases and J 6 bases, with 6 bases left between them. Per the germline V gene, CDR1 is SGDLS and CDR2 is YYNGEE. The CDR3 contains 12 residues. Together with reference TRBV9 and TRBJ1-2, the CDR3 gives the full variable domain: DSGVTQTPKHLITATGQRVTLRCSPRSGDLSVYWYQQSLDQGLQFLIQYYNGEERAKGNILERFSAQQFPDLHSELNLSSLELGDSALYFCASSVVGHGYTFGSGTRLTVV.

This rearrangement joins TRBV5-1 to TRBJ2-5, with D unresolved. Trimming cost V 5 bases and J 4 bases, with 12 bases left between them. The CDR3 spans 13 residues. The germline V gene has CDR1 SGHRS and CDR2 YFSETQ. Here the CDR3 DNA reads TGCGCCAGCAGTTTTTTGGGCCGAGAGACCCAGTACTTC. It translates to CASSFLGRETQYF.

The chain uses TRBV5-1 and TRBJ2-2; maybe TRBD2 (5 bases). Germline lookup yields CDR1 SGHRS and CDR2 YFSETQ. Trimming took 7 bases from V and 3 from J, leaving 13 bases between them. The CDR3 loop spans 14 amino acids. The CDR3 loop reads CASQEARDTGELFF. CDR3 in DNA: TGCGCCAGCCAGGAGGCGCGGGACACCGGGGAGCTGTTTTTT.

The chain has TRBV19 and TRBJ2-7; TRBD1 agrees at 8 bases. Germline V gene data show CDR1 as LNHDA and CDR2 as SQIVND (reference sequence). The CDR3 extends over 17 amino acids. J was trimmed by 6 bases and V by 0 bases; bases with no gene match: 13. The CDR3 DNA is TGTGCCAGTAGTATAGACCCCCAGGGGGCCCAAGGGTGCGAGCAGTACTTC. Its protein is CASSIDPQGAQGCEQYF.

Written as DNA, the CDR3 is TGTGCCAGCTACCGGGGGATCATGAACACTGAAGCTTTCTTT. Translated, it gives CASYRGIMNTEAFF. The rearrangement links TRBV7-8 to TRBJ1-1; TRBD1 might be the D (5 bases). Trimming removed 8 bases at V and 0 bases at J, with 13 bases between. The CDR3 is 14 residues long. Germline CDR1 reads SGHVS; CDR2 reads FQNEAQ. Full variable domain (rest looked up from reference TRBV7-8 and TRBJ1-1): GAGVSQSPRYKVAKRGQDVALRCDPISGHVSLFWYQQALGQGPEFLTYFQNEAQLDKSGLPSDRFFAERPEGSVSTLKIQRTQQEDSAVYLCASYRGIMNTEAFFGQGTRLTVV.

CDR3 DNA: TGTGCCAGCAGCTTAGCATCTGGCCGGGGGGCCGGGGATACGCAGTATTTT. It codes for CASSLASGRGAGDTQYF. The chain is built from TRBV7-9 and TRBJ2-3; TRBD2 is a possible D gene (7 bases). Germline CDR1 SEHNR, CDR2 FQNEAQ (reference sequence). Trimming stripped 0 bases from V and 6 bases from J, with 19 bases between. The CDR3 runs to 17 residues.

J is TRBJ2-2 and V is TRBV14; no clear D gene. The CDR3 sequence is 13 residues long. CDR1 is SGHDN and CDR2 is FVKESK in the germline V gene. Trimming took off 1 base at V and 6 bases at J, with 6 bases between the two ends. In DNA, the CDR3 is TGTGCCAGCAGCCAAGCGTTGTCCGGGGAGCTGTTTTTT. Its translation is CASSQALSGELFF.

The chain links TRBV28 to TRBJ2-5; 8 positions agree with TRBD2. This CDR3 spans 18 amino acids. Germline-derived CDR1 and CDR2 are MDHEN and SYDVKM. V shed 1 base and J 4 bases; nucleotides not matched to a gene: 14. CDR3 in amino acids: CASSLYLLDTGGIETQYF. The CDR3 bases are TGTGCCAGCAGTTTATACCTATTAGACACGGGAGGGATAGAGACCCAGTACTTC.

The chain links TRBV2 to TRBJ2-2, with 9 bases matching TRBD2. V lost 11 bases and J lost 3; bases outside the gene matches: 7. The CDR3 consists of 14 residues. Germline V gene data show CDR1 as SNHLY and CDR2 as FYNNEI. CDR3 in DNA: TGTGCCGTACCCGGGACTAGCTACACCGGGGAGCTGTTTTTT. It translates to CAVPGTSYTGELFF.

The chain couples TRBV2 to TRBJ2-7; TRBD1 is a possible D gene (6 bases). Trimming took off 6 bases at V and 0 bases at J, with 9 bases between the two ends. Germline V gene sequence: CDR1 SNHLY, CDR2 FYNNEI. CDR3 length: 13 amino acids. The CDR3 sequence is CASSGQLSYEQYF. In DNA form, the CDR3 reads TGTGCCAGCAGCGGACAGCTCTCCTACGAGCAGTACTTC.

The rearrangement joins TRBV7-9 to TRBJ1-4, with TRBD1 matching 8 bases. Trimming cost V 5 bases and J 5 bases; bases outside gene matches: 10. CDR1 and CDR2 (germline): SEHNR, FQNEAQ (reference sequence). CDR3 size: 16 residues. Here the CDR3 reads CASSRSVGTGNEKLFF. In DNA, the CDR3 is TGTGCCAGCAGCCGTAGCGTCGGGACAGGAAATGAAAAACTGTTTTTT.

This clone was recorded a few times. The chain has TRBV7-9 and TRBJ1-2; TRBD1 matches 9 bases. CDR3 length equals 15 residues. CDR1 is SEHNR, CDR2 FQNEAQ, per germline (reference sequence). With V trimmed by 5 bases and J by 5 bases, 9 bases remained unmatched. The CDR3 DNA reads as TGTGCCAGCAGCACGAGGGACAGGGTGGAGTATGGCTACACCTTC. It encodes CASSTRDRVEYGYTF.

This clone was picked up one time. This chain connects TRBV6-5 to TRBJ2-6; D is unclear. Germline CDR1 reads MNHEY; CDR2 reads SVGAGI. Between the trimmed V and J ends, which lost 5 bases and 4 bases, there was a span of 12 bases. The CDR3 runs to 15 residues. The CDR3 is CASSPGSAGANVLTF. CDR3 DNA sequence: TGTGCCAGCAGTCCCGGTAGTGCGGGGGCCAACGTCCTGACTTTC.

The chain recombines TRBV12-3 or TRBV12-4 with TRBJ1-1, with D uncertain. The CDR3 is made up of 11 amino acids. Trimming removed 6 bases from V and 10 bases from J, with 12 bases in between. CDR3 loop: CASRSRVSAFF. The CDR3 DNA reads as TGTGCCAGCAGGTCGCGGGTTTCAGCTTTCTTT.

The V call is TRBV4-1, the J call TRBJ2-4; D is perhaps TRBD2 (6 bases). V gave up 0 bases and J gave up 1 base, with 13 bases separating them. This CDR3 has 17 amino acids. Germline V CDR1 and CDR2: MGHRA, YSYEKL. CDR3 nucleotide sequence: TGCGCCAGCAGCCAAGATTCCGGGGGATCGGCCAAAAACATTCAGTACTTC. This translates into CASSQDSGGSAKNIQYF.